This is a list of T cell receptor beta chains from one sample in a study of cytomegalovirus exposure and HLA in healthy donors. Produced via immunoSEQ multiplex PCR; TCRdb's table is partial and in-frame only. The sample yields approximately 150,000 clones, approximately 71% seen once. Sequenced input: PBMCs. These receptor sequences come from a man in his forties in good health and CMV-seronegative. CDR3s include the opening cysteine and the closing phenylalanine or tryptophan. The order of the fields is CDR3 length, clone size, J gene, V gene, D gene, CDR3 protein, CDR3 DNA. A D gene is named only where the DNA matches it firmly. Some rows mark clone size as missing; the rest say once, few, many or name a class of expanded clone.

cdr3_length: 13; clone_size: -; j_call: TRBJ1-2; v_call: TRBV6-5; d_call: -; cdr3_aa: CASSYAGDYGYTF; cdr3_nt: TGTGCCAGCAGTTACGCAGGGGACTATGGCTACACCTTC
cdr3_length: 16; clone_size: -; j_call: TRBJ2-1; v_call: TRBV29-1; d_call: TRBD1; cdr3_aa: CSVDSSGTGVGNEQFF; cdr3_nt: TGCAGCGTTGACTCCTCGGGGACAGGGGTAGGGAATGAGCAGTTCTTC
cdr3_length: 14; clone_size: -; j_call: TRBJ2-5; v_call: TRBV5-1; d_call: -; cdr3_aa: CASSRNRERETQYF; cdr3_nt: TGCGCCAGCAGCCGCAACAGGGAAAGGGAGACCCAGTACTTC
cdr3_length: 16; clone_size: -; j_call: TRBJ2-3; v_call: TRBV5-6; d_call: TRBD2; cdr3_aa: CASSPGLAGGHDTQYF; cdr3_nt: TGTGCCAGCAGTCCAGGACTAGCGGGGGGCCATGATACGCAGTATTTT
cdr3_length: 15; clone_size: -; j_call: TRBJ2-3; v_call: TRBV5-1; d_call: TRBD1; cdr3_aa: CASSLEGQTTDTQYF; cdr3_nt: TGCGCCAGCAGCTTGGAGGGACAGACTACAGATACGCAGTATTTT
cdr3_length: 14; clone_size: once; j_call: TRBJ1-2; v_call: TRBV6-5; d_call: -; cdr3_aa: CASSSAIWSDGYTF; cdr3_nt: TGTGCCAGCAGTTCCGCGATTTGGTCTGATGGCTACACCTTC
cdr3_length: 14; clone_size: -; j_call: TRBJ1-2; v_call: TRBV5-1; d_call: TRBD1; cdr3_aa: CASSSGTAGYGYTF; cdr3_nt: TGCGCCAGCAGCTCCGGGACAGCTGGCTATGGCTACACCTTC
cdr3_length: 15; clone_size: -; j_call: TRBJ2-1; v_call: TRBV9; d_call: TRBD2; cdr3_aa: CASSVVPGGSNEQFF; cdr3_nt: TGTGCCAGCAGCGTAGTGCCGGGGGGGTCGAATGAGCAGTTCTTC
cdr3_length: 15; clone_size: -; j_call: TRBJ2-2; v_call: TRBV7-9; d_call: -; cdr3_aa: CASSPGLAGTGELFF; cdr3_nt: TGTGCCAGCAGCCCGGGACTCGCGGGCACCGGGGAGCTGTTTTTT
cdr3_length: 16; clone_size: once; j_call: TRBJ2-3; v_call: TRBV5-1; d_call: -; cdr3_aa: CASSPGRGSSTDTQYF; cdr3_nt: TGCGCCAGCAGCCCCGGGCGAGGGAGTAGTACAGATACGCAGTATTTT
cdr3_length: 14; clone_size: -; j_call: TRBJ1-4; v_call: TRBV11-2; d_call: TRBD1; cdr3_aa: CASSLGQGVEKLFF; cdr3_nt: TGTGCCAGCAGCTTAGGACAGGGAGTTGAAAAACTGTTTTTT
cdr3_length: 13; clone_size: -; j_call: TRBJ1-2; v_call: TRBV29-1; d_call: -; cdr3_aa: CSVTTGSNYGYTF; cdr3_nt: TGCAGCGTGACGACAGGCTCTAACTATGGCTACACCTTC
cdr3_length: 13; clone_size: -; j_call: TRBJ2-7; v_call: TRBV4-1; d_call: TRBD1; cdr3_aa: CASSRVDRAEQYF; cdr3_nt: TGCGCCAGCAGCCGCGTGGACAGGGCGGAGCAGTACTTC
cdr3_length: 16; clone_size: -; j_call: TRBJ2-7; v_call: TRBV5-5; d_call: TRBD1; cdr3_aa: CASSLGTGGLRYEQYF; cdr3_nt: TGTGCCAGCAGCTTGGGGACAGGGGGTCTTCGCTACGAGCAGTACTTC
cdr3_length: 15; clone_size: -; j_call: TRBJ2-3; v_call: TRBV29-1; d_call: TRBD2; cdr3_aa: CSVEGSGGSTDTQYF; cdr3_nt: TGCAGCGTTGAGGGTAGCGGGGGTAGCACAGATACGCAGTATTTT
cdr3_length: 20; clone_size: -; j_call: TRBJ1-2; v_call: TRBV23-1; d_call: TRBD1; cdr3_aa: CASSQSNRNVRDRGTYGYTF; cdr3_nt: TGCGCCAGCAGTCAATCTAATCGTAACGTACGGGACAGGGGGACCTATGGCTACACCTTC
cdr3_length: 16; clone_size: -; j_call: TRBJ2-1; v_call: TRBV5-1; d_call: TRBD2; cdr3_aa: CASSTTSGGAPNEQFF; cdr3_nt: TGCGCCAGCAGCACAACTAGCGGGGGGGCCCCCAATGAGCAGTTCTTC
cdr3_length: 16; clone_size: -; j_call: TRBJ1-4; v_call: TRBV4-3; d_call: -; cdr3_aa: CASSQERPGGNEKLFF; cdr3_nt: TGCGCCAGCAGCCAAGAAAGGCCCGGGGGGAATGAAAAACTGTTTTTT
cdr3_length: 13; clone_size: -; j_call: TRBJ2-7; v_call: TRBV19; d_call: -; cdr3_aa: CASSMQVTYEQYF; cdr3_nt: TGTGCCAGTAGTATGCAGGTTACCTACGAGCAGTACTTC
cdr3_length: 15; clone_size: -; j_call: TRBJ1-5; v_call: TRBV30; d_call: -; cdr3_aa: CAWSSPGTTDQPQHF; cdr3_nt: TGTGCCTGGAGTTCACCCGGGACAACGGATCAGCCCCAGCATTTT
cdr3_length: 16; clone_size: -; j_call: TRBJ2-1; v_call: TRBV28; d_call: -; cdr3_aa: CASSLTGGGRYNEQFF; cdr3_nt: TGTGCCAGCAGTTTAACGGGCGGGGGCCGGTATAATGAGCAGTTCTTC
cdr3_length: 13; clone_size: few; j_call: TRBJ1-1; v_call: TRBV5-5; d_call: -; cdr3_aa: CASSLQGNTEAFF; cdr3_nt: TGTGCCAGCAGCCTACAGGGGAACACTGAAGCTTTCTTT
cdr3_length: 13; clone_size: -; j_call: TRBJ1-5; v_call: TRBV4-3; d_call: -; cdr3_aa: CASSQEADQPQHF; cdr3_nt: TGCGCCAGCAGCCAAGAGGCCGATCAGCCCCAGCATTTT
cdr3_length: 15; clone_size: -; j_call: TRBJ1-1; v_call: TRBV4-1; d_call: -; cdr3_aa: CASSLSPLLNTEAFF; cdr3_nt: TGCGCCAGCAGCCTGAGTCCCTTGTTGAACACTGAAGCTTTCTTT
cdr3_length: 16; clone_size: -; j_call: TRBJ1-1; v_call: TRBV19; d_call: TRBD1; cdr3_aa: CASKGGRGRFNTEAFF; cdr3_nt: TGTGCCAGTAAGGGGGGAAGGGGGCGATTTAACACTGAAGCTTTCTTT
cdr3_length: 15; clone_size: -; j_call: TRBJ1-1; v_call: TRBV6-4; d_call: -; cdr3_aa: CASSATAGADTEAFF; cdr3_nt: TGTGCCAGCAGCGCTACAGCGGGGGCCGACACTGAAGCTTTCTTT
cdr3_length: 14; clone_size: -; j_call: TRBJ2-2; v_call: TRBV19; d_call: -; cdr3_aa: CASSILRNTGELFF; cdr3_nt: TGTGCCAGTAGTATACTAAGGAACACCGGGGAGCTGTTTTTT
cdr3_length: 12; clone_size: -; j_call: TRBJ1-5; v_call: TRBV5-8; d_call: -; cdr3_aa: CASSSHNQPQHF; cdr3_nt: TGTGCCAGCAGCTCCCACAATCAGCCCCAGCATTTT
cdr3_length: 16; clone_size: -; j_call: TRBJ2-3; v_call: TRBV18; d_call: -; cdr3_aa: CASSPRAGVPTDTQYF; cdr3_nt: TGTGCCAGCTCACCTCGAGCAGGGGTCCCCACAGATACGCAGTATTTT
cdr3_length: 14; clone_size: -; j_call: TRBJ1-6; v_call: TRBV2; d_call: -; cdr3_aa: CASRPSSYNSPLHF; cdr3_nt: TGTGCCAGCAGGCCGAGCTCCTATAATTCACCCCTCCACTTT
cdr3_length: 13; clone_size: few; j_call: TRBJ2-2; v_call: TRBV6-1; d_call: TRBD1; cdr3_aa: CASRRQGTGELFF; cdr3_nt: TGTGCCAGCAGAAGACAGGGGACCGGGGAGCTGTTTTTT
cdr3_length: 16; clone_size: -; j_call: TRBJ2-4; v_call: TRBV5-4; d_call: TRBD2; cdr3_aa: CASSLAGGLAKNIQYF; cdr3_nt: TGTGCCAGCAGCTTGGCGGGGGGACTAGCCAAAAACATTCAGTACTTC
cdr3_length: 16; clone_size: -; j_call: TRBJ1-4; v_call: TRBV6-5; d_call: -; cdr3_aa: CASSYSRQVGPEKLFF; cdr3_nt: TGTGCCAGCAGTTACTCGAGACAGGTCGGCCCCGAAAAACTGTTTTTT
cdr3_length: 16; clone_size: -; j_call: TRBJ2-7; v_call: TRBV7-5; d_call: -; cdr3_aa: CVRSLAGTGRGYEQYF; cdr3_nt: TGTGTCAGAAGCTTGGCCGGGACAGGGCGGGGTTACGAGCAGTACTTC
cdr3_length: 15; clone_size: -; j_call: TRBJ1-5; v_call: TRBV2; d_call: -; cdr3_aa: CASSSRQARNQPQHF; cdr3_nt: TGTGCCAGCAGTTCCCGACAGGCGCGGAATCAGCCCCAGCATTTT
cdr3_length: 14; clone_size: once; j_call: TRBJ2-1; v_call: TRBV28; d_call: TRBD2; cdr3_aa: CASSPGGAVPRQFF; cdr3_nt: TGTGCCAGCAGTCCCGGGGGGGCCGTTCCTCGGCAGTTCTTC
cdr3_length: 15; clone_size: -; j_call: TRBJ2-7; v_call: TRBV5-4; d_call: TRBD1; cdr3_aa: CASSLGGTGRSEQYF; cdr3_nt: TGTGCCAGCAGCTTAGGTGGGACAGGGCGAAGCGAGCAGTACTTC
cdr3_length: 17; clone_size: few; j_call: TRBJ2-2; v_call: TRBV7-3; d_call: TRBD1; cdr3_aa: CASSPLVVDREPGELFF; cdr3_nt: TGTGCCAGCAGCCCCCTGGTGGTGGACAGGGAGCCCGGGGAGCTGTTTTTT
cdr3_length: 15; clone_size: few; j_call: TRBJ1-5; v_call: TRBV5-1; d_call: -; cdr3_aa: CASSPGDGFGQPQHF; cdr3_nt: TGCGCCAGCAGCCCCGGAGACGGCTTTGGTCAGCCCCAGCATTTT